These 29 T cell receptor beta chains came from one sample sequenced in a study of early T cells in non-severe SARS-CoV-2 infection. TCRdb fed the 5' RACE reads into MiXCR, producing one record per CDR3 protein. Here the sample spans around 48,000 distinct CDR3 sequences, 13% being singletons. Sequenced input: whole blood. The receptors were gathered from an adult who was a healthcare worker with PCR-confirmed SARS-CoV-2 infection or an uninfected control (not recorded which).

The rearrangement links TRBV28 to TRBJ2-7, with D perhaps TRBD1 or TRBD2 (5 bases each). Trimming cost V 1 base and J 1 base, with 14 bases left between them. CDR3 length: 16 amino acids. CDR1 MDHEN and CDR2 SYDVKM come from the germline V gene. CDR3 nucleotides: TGTGCCAGCAGTTTATTCCAATACAGGACTTCCTACGAGCAGTACTTC. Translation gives CASSLFQYRTSYEQYF.

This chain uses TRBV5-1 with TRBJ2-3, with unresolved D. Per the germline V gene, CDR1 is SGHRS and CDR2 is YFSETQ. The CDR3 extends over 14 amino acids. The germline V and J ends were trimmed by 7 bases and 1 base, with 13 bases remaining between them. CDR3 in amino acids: CASSTAERTDTQYF. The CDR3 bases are TGCGCCAGCTCTACCGCGGAACGCACAGATACGCAGTATTTT.

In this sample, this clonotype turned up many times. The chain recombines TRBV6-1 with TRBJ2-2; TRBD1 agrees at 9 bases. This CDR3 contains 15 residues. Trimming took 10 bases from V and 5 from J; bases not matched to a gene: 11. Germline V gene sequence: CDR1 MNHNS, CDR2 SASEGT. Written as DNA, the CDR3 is TGTGCCACCTATCGACAGGGGGTTTGGACCGGGGAGCTGTTTTTT. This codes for CATYRQGVWTGELFF.

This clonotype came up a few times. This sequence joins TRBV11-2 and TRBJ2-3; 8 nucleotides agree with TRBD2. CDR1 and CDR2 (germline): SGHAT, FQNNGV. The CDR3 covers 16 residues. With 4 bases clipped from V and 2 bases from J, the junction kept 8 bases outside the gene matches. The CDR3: CASSSQAGGLTDTQYF. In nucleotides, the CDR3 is TGTGCCAGCAGCTCCCAGGCGGGGGGTCTCACAGATACGCAGTATTTT.

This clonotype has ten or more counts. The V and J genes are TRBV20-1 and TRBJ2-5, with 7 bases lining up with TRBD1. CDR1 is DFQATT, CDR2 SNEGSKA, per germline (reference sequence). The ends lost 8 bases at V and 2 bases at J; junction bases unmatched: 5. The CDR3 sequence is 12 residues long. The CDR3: CSFKGQQETQYF. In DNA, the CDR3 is TGCAGTTTTAAGGGACAGCAAGAGACCCAGTACTTC.

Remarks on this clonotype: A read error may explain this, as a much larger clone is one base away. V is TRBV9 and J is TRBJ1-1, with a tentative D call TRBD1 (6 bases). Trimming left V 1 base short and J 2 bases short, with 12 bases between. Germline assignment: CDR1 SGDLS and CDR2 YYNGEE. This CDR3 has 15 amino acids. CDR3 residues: CASSVYLGTNTEAFF. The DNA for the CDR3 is TGTGCCAGCAGCGTATATTTGGGGACAAACACTGAAGCTTTCTTT.

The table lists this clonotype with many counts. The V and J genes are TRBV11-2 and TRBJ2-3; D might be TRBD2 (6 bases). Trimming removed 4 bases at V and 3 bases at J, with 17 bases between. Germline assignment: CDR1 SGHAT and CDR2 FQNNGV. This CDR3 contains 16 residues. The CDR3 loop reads CASSSIPGRGTDTQYF. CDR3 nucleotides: TGTGCCAGCAGCTCGATTCCGGGCCGGGGGACAGATACGCAGTATTTT.

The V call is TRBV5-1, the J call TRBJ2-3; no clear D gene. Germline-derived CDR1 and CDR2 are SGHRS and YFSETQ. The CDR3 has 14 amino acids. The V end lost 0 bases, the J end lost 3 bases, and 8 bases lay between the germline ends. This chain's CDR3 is CASSLGDGTDTQYF. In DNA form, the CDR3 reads TGCGCCAGCAGCTTGGGAGATGGGACAGATACGCAGTATTTT.

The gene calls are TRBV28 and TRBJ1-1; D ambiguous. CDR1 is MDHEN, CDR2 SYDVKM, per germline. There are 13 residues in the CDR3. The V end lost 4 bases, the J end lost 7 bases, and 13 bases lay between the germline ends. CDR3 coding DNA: TGTGCCAGCAGTTCCGGCCCCCGCGGTGAAGCTTTCTTT. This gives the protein CASSSGPRGEAFF.

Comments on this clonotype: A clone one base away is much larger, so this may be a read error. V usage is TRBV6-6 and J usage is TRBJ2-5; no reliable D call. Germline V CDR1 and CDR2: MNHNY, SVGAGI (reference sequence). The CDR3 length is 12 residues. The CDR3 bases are TGTGCCAGCAGTTACTCGCGAGAGACCCGGTACTTC. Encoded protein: CASSYSRETRYF.

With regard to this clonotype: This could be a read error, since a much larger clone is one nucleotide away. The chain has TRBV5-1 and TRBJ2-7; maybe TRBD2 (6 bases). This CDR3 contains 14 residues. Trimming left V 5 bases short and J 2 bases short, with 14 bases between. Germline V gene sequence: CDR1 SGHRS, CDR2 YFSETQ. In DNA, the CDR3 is TGCGCCAGCAGAGGGACTGGCGGTCCCTACGAGCAGTACTTC. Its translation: CASRGTGGPYEQYF.

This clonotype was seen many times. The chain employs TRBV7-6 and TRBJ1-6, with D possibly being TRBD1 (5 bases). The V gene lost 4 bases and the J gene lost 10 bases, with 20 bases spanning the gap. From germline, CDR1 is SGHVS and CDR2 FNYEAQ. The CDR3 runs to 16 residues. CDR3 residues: CASSSRDSRFGSPLHF. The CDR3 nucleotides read TGTGCCAGCAGCTCCCGGGACTCCCGGTTCGGATCACCCCTCCACTTT.

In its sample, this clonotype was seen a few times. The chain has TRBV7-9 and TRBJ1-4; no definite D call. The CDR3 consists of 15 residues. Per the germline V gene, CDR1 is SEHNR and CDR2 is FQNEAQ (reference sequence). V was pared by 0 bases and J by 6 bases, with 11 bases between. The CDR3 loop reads CASSLAGSLDEKLFF. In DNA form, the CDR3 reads TGTGCCAGCAGCTTAGCGGGATCCCTGGATGAAAAACTGTTTTTT.

Here the CDR3 reads CSVEGAVTDTQYF. The DNA for the CDR3 is TGCAGCGTTGAAGGGGCAGTTACAGATACGCAGTATTTT. The rearrangement joins TRBV29-1 to TRBJ2-3, with D hard to call. V shed 1 base and J shed 3 bases, with 8 bases lying between them. The CDR3 is 13 amino acids. Germline CDR1 and CDR2: SQVTM and ANQGSEA.

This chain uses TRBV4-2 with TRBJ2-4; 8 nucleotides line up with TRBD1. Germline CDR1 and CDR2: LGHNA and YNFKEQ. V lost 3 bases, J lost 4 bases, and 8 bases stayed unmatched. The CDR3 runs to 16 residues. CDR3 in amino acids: CASSHDTGGSKNIQYF. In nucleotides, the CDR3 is TGTGCCAGCAGCCATGACACAGGGGGATCGAAAAACATTCAGTACTTC.

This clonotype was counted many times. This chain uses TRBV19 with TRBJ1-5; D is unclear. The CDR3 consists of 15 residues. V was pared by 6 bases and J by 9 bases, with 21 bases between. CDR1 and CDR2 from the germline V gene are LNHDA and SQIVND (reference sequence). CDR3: CASRYSLKGGGPQHF. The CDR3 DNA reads TGTGCCAGTAGATACTCCCTCAAAGGCGGCGGGCCCCAGCATTTT.

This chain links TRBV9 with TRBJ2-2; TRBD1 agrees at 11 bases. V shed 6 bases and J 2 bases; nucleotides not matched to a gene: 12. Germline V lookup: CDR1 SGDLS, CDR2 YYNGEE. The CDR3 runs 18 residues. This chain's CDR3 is CASTTSRGQGGNTGELFF. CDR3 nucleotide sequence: TGTGCCAGCACCACCTCCCGGGGACAGGGGGGAAACACCGGGGAGCTGTTTTTT. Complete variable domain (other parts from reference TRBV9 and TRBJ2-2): DSGVTQTPKHLITATGQRVTLRCSPRSGDLSVYWYQQSLDQGLQFLIQYYNGEERAKGNILERFSAQQFPDLHSELNLSSLELGDSALYFCASTTSRGQGGNTGELFFGEGSRLTVL.

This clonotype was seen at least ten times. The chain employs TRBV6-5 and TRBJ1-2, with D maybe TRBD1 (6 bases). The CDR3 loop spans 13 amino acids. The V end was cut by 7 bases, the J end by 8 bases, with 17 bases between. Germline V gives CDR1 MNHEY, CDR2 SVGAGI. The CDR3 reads CASNPRGAGGYTF. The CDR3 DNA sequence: TGTGCCAGCAATCCCCGGGGGGCTGGCGGCTACACCTTC.

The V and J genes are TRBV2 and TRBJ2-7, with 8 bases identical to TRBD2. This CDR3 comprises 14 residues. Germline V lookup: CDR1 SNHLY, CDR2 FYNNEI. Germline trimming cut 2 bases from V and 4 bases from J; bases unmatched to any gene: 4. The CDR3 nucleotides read TGTGCCAGCAGTGAAACTAGCGGAGTATACGAGCAGTACTTC. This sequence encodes CASSETSGVYEQYF.

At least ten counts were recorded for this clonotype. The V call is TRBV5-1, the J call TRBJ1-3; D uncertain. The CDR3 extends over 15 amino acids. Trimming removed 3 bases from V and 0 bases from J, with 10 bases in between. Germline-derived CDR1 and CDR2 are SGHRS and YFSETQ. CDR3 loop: CASSSEGSSGNTIYF. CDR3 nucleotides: TGCGCCAGCAGCTCGGAGGGAAGCTCTGGAAACACCATATATTTT.

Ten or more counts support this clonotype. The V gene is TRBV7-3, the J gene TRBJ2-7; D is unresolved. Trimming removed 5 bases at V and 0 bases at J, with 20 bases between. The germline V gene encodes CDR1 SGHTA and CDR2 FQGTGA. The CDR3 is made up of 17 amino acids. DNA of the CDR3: TGTGCCAGCAGCGTTAAGGTACAGATCTCGTCCTCCTACGAGCAGTACTTC. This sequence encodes CASSVKVQISSSYEQYF. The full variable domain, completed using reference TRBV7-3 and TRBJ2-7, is GAGVSQTPSNKVTEKGKYVELRCDPISGHTALYWYRQSLGQGPEFLIYFQGTGAADDSGLPNDRFFAVRPEGSVSTLKIQRTERGDSAVYLCASSVKVQISSSYEQYFGPGTRLTVT.

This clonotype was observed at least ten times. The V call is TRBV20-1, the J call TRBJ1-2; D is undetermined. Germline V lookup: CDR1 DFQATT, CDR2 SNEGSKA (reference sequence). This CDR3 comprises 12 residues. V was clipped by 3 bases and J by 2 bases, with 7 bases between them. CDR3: CSASQTNYGYTF. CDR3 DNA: TGCAGTGCTAGCCAGACAAACTATGGCTACACCTTC.

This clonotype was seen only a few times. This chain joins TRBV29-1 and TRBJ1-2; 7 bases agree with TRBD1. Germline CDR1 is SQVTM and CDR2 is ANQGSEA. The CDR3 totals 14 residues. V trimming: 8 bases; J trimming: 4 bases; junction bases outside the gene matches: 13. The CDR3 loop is CSIVQGDPGYGYTF. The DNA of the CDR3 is TGCAGCATCGTTCAGGGGGATCCAGGCTATGGCTACACCTTC.

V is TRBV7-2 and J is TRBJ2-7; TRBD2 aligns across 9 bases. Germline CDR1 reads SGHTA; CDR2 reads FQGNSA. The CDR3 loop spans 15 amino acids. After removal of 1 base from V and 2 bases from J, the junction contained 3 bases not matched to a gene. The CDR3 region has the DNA TGTGCCAGCAGCTTAGATAGCGGGGGTACCTACGAGCAGTACTTC. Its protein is CASSLDSGGTYEQYF.

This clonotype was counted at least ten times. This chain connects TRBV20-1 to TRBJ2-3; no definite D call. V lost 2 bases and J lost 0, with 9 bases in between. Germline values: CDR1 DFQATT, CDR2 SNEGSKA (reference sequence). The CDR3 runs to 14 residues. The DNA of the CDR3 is TGCAGTGCTAGATTAGGCTCTAGCACAGATACGCAGTATTTT. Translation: CSARLGSSTDTQYF.

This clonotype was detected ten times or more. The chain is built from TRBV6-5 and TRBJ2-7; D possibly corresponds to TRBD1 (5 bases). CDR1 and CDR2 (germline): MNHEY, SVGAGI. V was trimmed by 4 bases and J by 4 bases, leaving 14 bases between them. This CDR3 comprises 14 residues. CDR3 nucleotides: TGTGCCAGCAGTTCCTCCGGCACAGGTTACGAGCAGTACTTC. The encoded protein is CASSSSGTGYEQYF.

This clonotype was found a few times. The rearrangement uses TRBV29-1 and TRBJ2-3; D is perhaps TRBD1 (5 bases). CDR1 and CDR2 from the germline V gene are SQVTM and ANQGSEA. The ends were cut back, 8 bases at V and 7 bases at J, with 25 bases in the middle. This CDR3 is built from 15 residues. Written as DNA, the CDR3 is TGCAGCATCCTTCCTTGGGCTGGGGCTTATTATACGCAGTATTTT. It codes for CSILPWAGAYYTQYF.

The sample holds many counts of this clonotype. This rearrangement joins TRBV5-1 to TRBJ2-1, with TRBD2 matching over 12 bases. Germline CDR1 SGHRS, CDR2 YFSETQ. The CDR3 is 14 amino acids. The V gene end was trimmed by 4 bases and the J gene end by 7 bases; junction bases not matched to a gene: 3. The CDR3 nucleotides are TGCGCCAGCAGCCAGACTAGCGGGAGTAATGAGCAGTTCTTC. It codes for CASSQTSGSNEQFF.

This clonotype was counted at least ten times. In nucleotides, the CDR3 is TGTGCCAGCAGTGTAGCGCTCAGCACAGATACGCAGTATTTT. It specifies CASSVALSTDTQYF. This chain uses TRBV2 with TRBJ2-3, with D tentatively TRBD2 (5 bases). The V end was cut by 4 bases, the J end by 0 bases, with 8 bases between. This CDR3 spans 14 amino acids. Germline V gene lookup returns CDR1 SNHLY and CDR2 FYNNEI.